This TCR beta chain was captured by sequencing in a study of lymphopenia after photon versus proton radiotherapy. Study-wide results and limits: After lymphocyte nadir, photon-treated repertoires showed oligoclonal expansion, especially CD8+ Temra. Relative stability marked proton patients; photon patients lost diversity and naive cells.

Produced via immunoSEQ multiplex PCR; TCRdb's table is partial and in-frame only. This sample has tens of thousands of clones, with about four fifths found just once. This clone was seen a single time. Its antigen is still unknown. V was pared by 1 base and J by 3 bases, with 0 bases of the junction left unmatched. Germline loops: CDR1 SGHVS, CDR2 FNYEAQ. The CDR3 consists of 15 residues. This sequence originates from a woman in her 70s with pancreatic cancer. The chain has TRBV7-6 and TRBJ2-1; TRBD2 aligns across 10 bases. Sequenced material: peripheral blood, taken from a patient treated with proton-based radiotherapy. The CDR3 is CASSLGTSGYNEQFF. The CDR3 DNA is TGTGCCAGCAGCTTAGGGACTAGCGGCTACAATGAGCAGTTCTTC.